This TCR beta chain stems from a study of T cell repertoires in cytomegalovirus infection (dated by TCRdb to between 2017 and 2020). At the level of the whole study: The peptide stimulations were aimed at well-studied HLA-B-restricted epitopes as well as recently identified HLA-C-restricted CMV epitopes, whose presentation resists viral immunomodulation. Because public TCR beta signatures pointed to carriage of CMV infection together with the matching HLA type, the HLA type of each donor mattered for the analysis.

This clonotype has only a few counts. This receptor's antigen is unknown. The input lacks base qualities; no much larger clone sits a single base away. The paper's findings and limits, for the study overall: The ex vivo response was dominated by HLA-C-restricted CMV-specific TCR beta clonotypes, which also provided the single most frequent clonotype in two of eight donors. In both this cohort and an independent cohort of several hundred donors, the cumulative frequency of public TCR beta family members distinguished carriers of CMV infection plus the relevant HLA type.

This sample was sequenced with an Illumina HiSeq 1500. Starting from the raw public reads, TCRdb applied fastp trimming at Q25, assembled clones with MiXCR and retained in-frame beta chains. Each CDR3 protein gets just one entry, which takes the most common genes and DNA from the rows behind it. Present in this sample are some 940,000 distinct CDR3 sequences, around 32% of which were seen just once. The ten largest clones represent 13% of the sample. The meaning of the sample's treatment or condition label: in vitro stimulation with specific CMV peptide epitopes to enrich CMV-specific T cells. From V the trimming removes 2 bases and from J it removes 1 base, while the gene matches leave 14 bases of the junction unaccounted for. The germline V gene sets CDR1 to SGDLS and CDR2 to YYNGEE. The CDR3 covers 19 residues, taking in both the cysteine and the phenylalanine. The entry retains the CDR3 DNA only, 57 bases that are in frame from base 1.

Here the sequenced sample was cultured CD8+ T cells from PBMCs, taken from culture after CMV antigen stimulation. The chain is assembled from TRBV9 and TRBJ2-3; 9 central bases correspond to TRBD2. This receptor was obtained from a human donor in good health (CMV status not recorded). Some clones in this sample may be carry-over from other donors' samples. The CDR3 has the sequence CASSVRTSEEGWGTDTQYF. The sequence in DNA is TGTGCCAGCAGCGTCAGGACTAGCGAGGAGGGATGGGGCACAGATACGCAGTATTTT.